This T cell receptor beta chain comes out of a study of blood T cell repertoires in COVID-19. Study at large: COVID-19 samples, acute and convalescent, were from the United States, Italy and Spain. Nucleic acid was either cDNA or gDNA, and it came from T cells, B-cell-depleted T cells, or PBMCs.

Germline V CDR1 and CDR2: LNHDA, SQIVND (reference sequence). Trimming at V came to 5 bases and at J to 8 bases, leaving 4 bases not matched to a gene. CDR3 length equals 13 residues. Per the original data handling: Nucleated cell counts were estimated from reference gene primer amplification. Clones were sequenced by immunoSEQ multiplex PCR, and TCRdb holds only the in-frame ones, with some missing. That table gives V, J and clone size, and the DNA gave D and trimming. The sample contains 280,000 or so clones, about 86% of which appear only once. The receptor comes from a woman in her thirties who had recovered from COVID-19. The rearrangement joins TRBV19 to TRBJ2-1, with TRBD2 matching over 9 bases. Sequencing was done on a sample of peripheral blood. Written as DNA, the CDR3 is TGTGCCAGTAGTGCTGGACTAGCGCATGAGCAGTTCTTC. It specifies CASSAGLAHEQFF. Full variable domain (remainder filled in from reference TRBV19 and TRBJ2-1): DGGITQSPKYLFRKEGQNVTLSCEQNLNHDAMYWYRQDPGQGLRLIYYSQIVNDFQKGDIAEGYSVSREKKESFPLTVTSAQKNPTAFYLCASSAGLAHEQFFGPGTRLTVL.